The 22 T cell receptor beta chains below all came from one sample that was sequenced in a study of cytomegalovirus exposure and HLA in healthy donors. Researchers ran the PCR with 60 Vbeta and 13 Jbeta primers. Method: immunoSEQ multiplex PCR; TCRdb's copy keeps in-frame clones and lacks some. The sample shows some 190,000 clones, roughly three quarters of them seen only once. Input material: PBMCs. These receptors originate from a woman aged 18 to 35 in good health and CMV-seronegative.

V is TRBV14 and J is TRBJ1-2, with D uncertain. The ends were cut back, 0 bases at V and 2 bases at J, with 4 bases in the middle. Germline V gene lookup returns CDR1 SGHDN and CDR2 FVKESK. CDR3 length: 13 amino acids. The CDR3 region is CASSQDQNYGYTF. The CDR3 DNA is TGTGCCAGCAGCCAAGATCAGAACTATGGCTACACCTTC.

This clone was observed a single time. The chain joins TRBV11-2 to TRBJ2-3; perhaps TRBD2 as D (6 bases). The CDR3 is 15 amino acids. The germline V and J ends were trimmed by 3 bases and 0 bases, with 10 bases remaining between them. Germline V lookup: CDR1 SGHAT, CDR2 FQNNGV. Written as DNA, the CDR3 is TGTGCCAGCAGCTTGGGCGGGGTTAGCACAGATACGCAGTATTTT. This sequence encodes CASSLGGVSTDTQYF.

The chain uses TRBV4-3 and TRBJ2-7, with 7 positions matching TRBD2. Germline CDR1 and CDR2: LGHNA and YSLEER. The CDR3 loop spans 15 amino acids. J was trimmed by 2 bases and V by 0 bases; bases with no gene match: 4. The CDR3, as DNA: TGCGCCAGCAGCCAAGAAGTCGGGGGGACCTACGAGCAGTACTTC. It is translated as CASSQEVGGTYEQYF.

CDR3: CASRGRQPQPQHF. DNA of the CDR3: TGTGCCAGCAGGGGCCGACAGCCGCAGCCCCAGCATTTT. The V and J genes are TRBV2 and TRBJ1-5; perhaps TRBD1 as D (5 bases). The CDR3 covers 13 residues. Trimming stripped 6 bases from V and 7 bases from J, with 13 bases between. Per the germline V gene, CDR1 is SNHLY and CDR2 is FYNNEI.

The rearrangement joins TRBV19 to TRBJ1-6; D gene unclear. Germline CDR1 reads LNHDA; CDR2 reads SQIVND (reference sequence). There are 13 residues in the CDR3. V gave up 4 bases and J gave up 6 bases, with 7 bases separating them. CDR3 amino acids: CASSKPSNSPLHF. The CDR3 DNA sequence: TGTGCCAGTAGTAAACCGAGTAATTCACCCCTCCACTTT.

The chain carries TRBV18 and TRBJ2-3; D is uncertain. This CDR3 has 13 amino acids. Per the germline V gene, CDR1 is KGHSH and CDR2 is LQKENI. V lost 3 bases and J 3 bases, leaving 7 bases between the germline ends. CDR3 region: CASSPGPTDTQYF. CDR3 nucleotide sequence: TGTGCCAGCTCACCGGGCCCAACAGATACGCAGTATTTT.

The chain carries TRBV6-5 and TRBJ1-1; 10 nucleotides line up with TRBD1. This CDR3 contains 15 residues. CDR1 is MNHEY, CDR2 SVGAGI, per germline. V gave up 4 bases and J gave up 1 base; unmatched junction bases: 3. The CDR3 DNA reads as TGTGCCAGCAGTTCATGGACAGGGGGGAACACTGAAGCTTTCTTT. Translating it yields CASSSWTGGNTEAFF.

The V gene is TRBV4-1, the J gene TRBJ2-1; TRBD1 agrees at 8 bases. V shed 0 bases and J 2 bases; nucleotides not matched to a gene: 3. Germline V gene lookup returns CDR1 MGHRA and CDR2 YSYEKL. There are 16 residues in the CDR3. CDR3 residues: CASSQEGRGPYNEQFF. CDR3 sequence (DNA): TGCGCCAGCAGCCAAGAAGGCAGGGGGCCCTACAATGAGCAGTTCTTC.

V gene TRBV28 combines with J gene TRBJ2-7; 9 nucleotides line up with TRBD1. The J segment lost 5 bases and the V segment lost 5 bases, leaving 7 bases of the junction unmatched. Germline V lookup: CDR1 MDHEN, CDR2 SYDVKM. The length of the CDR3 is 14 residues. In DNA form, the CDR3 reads TGTGCCAGCAGTACTACGACAGGGGGAGACGAGCAGTACTTC. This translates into CASSTTTGGDEQYF.

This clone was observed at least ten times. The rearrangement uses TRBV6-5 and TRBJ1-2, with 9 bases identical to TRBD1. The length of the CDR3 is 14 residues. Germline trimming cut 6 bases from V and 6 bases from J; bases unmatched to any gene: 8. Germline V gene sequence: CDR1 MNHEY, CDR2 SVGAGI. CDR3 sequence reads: CASSDRWTGDGYTF. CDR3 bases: TGTGCCAGCAGCGACCGATGGACAGGGGATGGCTACACCTTC.

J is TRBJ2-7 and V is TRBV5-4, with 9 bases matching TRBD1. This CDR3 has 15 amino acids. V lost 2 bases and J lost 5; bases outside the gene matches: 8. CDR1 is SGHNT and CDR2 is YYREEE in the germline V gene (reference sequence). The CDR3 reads CASSFPGQGIHEQYF. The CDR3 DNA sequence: TGTGCCAGCAGCTTCCCGGGACAGGGTATTCACGAGCAGTACTTC.

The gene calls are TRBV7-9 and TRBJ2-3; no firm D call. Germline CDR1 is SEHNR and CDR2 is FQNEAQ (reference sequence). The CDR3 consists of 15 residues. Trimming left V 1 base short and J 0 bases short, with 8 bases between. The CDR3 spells CASSLVSVSTDTQYF. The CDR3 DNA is TGTGCCAGCAGCTTAGTCTCGGTGAGCACAGATACGCAGTATTTT.

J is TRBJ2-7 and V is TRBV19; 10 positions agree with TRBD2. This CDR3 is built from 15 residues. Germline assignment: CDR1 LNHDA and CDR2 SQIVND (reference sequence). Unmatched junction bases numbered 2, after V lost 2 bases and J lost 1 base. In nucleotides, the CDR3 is TGTGCCAGTAGTATAAGACTAGCGGGTTCCTACGAGCAGTACTTC. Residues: CASSIRLAGSYEQYF.

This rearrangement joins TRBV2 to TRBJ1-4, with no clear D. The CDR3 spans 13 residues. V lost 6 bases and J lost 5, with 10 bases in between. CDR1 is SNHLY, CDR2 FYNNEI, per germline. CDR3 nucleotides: TGTGCCAGCAGACAGAACAGCAATGAAAAACTGTTTTTT. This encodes CASRQNSNEKLFF.

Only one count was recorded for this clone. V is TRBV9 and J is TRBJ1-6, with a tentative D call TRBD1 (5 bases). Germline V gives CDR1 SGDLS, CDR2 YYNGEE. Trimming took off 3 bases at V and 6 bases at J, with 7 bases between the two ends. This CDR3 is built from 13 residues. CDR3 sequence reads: CASSATANSPLHF. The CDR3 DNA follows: TGTGCCAGCAGCGCGACAGCTAATTCACCCCTCCACTTT.

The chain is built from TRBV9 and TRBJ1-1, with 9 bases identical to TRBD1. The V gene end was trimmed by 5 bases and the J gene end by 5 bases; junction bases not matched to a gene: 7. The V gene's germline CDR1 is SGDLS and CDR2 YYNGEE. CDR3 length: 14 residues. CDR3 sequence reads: CASSLQGAGTEAFF. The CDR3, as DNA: TGTGCCAGCAGTCTACAGGGGGCAGGGACTGAAGCTTTCTTT.

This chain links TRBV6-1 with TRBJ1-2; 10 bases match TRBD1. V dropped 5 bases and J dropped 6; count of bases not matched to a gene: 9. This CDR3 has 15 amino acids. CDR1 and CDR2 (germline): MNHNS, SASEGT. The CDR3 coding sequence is TGTGCCAGCAGTCAGCTTGGACAGGGGGGCAATGGCTACACCTTC. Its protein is CASSQLGQGGNGYTF.

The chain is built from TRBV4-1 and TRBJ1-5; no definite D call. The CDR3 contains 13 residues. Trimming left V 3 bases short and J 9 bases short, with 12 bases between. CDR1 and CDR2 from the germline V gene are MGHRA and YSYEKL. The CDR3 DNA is TGCGCCAGCAGCCAGGCCGTCCTGGCGCCCCAGCATTTT. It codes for CASSQAVLAPQHF.

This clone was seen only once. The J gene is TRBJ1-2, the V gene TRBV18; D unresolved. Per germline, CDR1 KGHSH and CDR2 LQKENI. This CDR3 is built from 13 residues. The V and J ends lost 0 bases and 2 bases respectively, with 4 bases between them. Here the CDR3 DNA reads TGTGCCAGCTCACCACCAGCAAACTATGGCTACACCTTC. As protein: CASSPPANYGYTF.

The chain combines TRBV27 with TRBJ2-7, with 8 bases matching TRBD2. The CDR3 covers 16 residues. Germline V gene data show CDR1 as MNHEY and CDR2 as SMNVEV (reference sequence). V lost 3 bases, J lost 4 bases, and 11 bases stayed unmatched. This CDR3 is CASSFVSGEALYEQYF. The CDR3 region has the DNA TGTGCCAGCAGTTTCGTTAGCGGGGAGGCTCTTTACGAGCAGTACTTC.

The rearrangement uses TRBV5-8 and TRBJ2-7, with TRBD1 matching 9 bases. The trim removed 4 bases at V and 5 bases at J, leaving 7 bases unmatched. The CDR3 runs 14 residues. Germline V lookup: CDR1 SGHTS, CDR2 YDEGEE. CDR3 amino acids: CASSLGQGENEQYF. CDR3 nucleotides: TGTGCCAGCAGCCTGGGACAGGGAGAAAACGAGCAGTACTTC.

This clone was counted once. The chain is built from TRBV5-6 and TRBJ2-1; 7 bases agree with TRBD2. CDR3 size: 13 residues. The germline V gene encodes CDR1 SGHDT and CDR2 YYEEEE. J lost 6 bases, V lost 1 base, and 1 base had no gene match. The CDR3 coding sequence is TGTGCCAGCAGCTTGACTAGCGTCAATGAGCAGTTCTTC. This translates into CASSLTSVNEQFF.